Shown below are 28 T cell receptor beta chains from a single sample sequenced in a study of blood T cell repertoires in COVID-19. Measured with immunoSEQ multiplex PCR; TCRdb has only the in-frame clones, and not every one. The sample includes over 130,000 clones, 60% to 80% of them seen just once. Sequences were obtained from peripheral blood. The receptors stem from a woman aged 45 to 65 with active or convalescent COVID-19.

V usage is TRBV11-2 and J usage is TRBJ2-5; D possibly corresponds to TRBD1 (7 bases). The CDR3 totals 15 residues. V dropped 0 bases and J dropped 9 bases, with 17 bases sitting between them. Germline V gene data show CDR1 as SGHAT and CDR2 as FQNNGV. The CDR3 loop reads CASSLDRQGGAPQYF. CDR3 in DNA: TGTGCCAGCAGCTTAGATCGGCAGGGGGGAGCGCCCCAGTACTTC. Full variable domain (rest looked up from reference TRBV11-2 and TRBJ2-5): EAGVAQSPRYKIIEKRQSVAFWCNPISGHATLYWYQQILGQGPKLLIQFQNNGVVDDSQLPKDRFSAERLKGVDSTLKIQPAKLEDSAVYLCASSLDRQGGAPQYFGPGTRLLVL.

The chain recombines TRBV4-3 with TRBJ2-3; D perhaps matches TRBD2 (6 bases). V was pared by 3 bases and J by 3 bases, with 16 bases between. CDR3 size: 16 residues. From germline, CDR1 is LGHNA and CDR2 YSLEER. The CDR3 region is CASSQASVGGTDTQYF. In DNA form, the CDR3 reads TGCGCCAGCAGCCAGGCTAGCGTTGGGGGTACAGATACGCAGTATTTT.

The J gene is TRBJ2-3, the V gene TRBV4-3; D possibly corresponds to TRBD2 (6 bases). Trimming cost V 1 base and J 4 bases, with 12 bases left between them. This CDR3 has 15 amino acids. Germline assignment: CDR1 LGHNA and CDR2 YSLEER. CDR3 in DNA: TGCGCCAGCAGCCAAGGGGGAGGAGGGGCAGATACGCAGTATTTT. This encodes CASSQGGGGADTQYF.

The chain has TRBV19 and TRBJ1-4; TRBD1 matches at 8 bases. This CDR3 has 16 residues. With 5 bases clipped from V and 7 bases from J, the junction kept 12 bases outside the gene matches. In germline, CDR1 is LNHDA, CDR2 SQIVND (reference sequence). Here the CDR3 DNA reads TGTGCCAGTAGTCCCCGGACAGGGAGTGTGTCTGAAAAACTGTTTTTT. Translating gives CASSPRTGSVSEKLFF.

In the case of this clone: This sequence may be a read error, since a much larger clone differs from it by one base. The V and J genes are TRBV6-2 or TRBV6-3 and TRBJ2-1, with D possibly being TRBD1 (5 bases). The CDR3 runs 12 residues. From germline, CDR1 is MNHEY and CDR2 SVGEGT. Trimming removed 2 bases from V and 6 bases from J, with 5 bases in between. CDR3 loop: CASSYRGNEQFF. The CDR3 region has the DNA TGTGCCAGCAGTTACAGGGGCAATGAGCAGTTCTTC.

CDR3 sequence (DNA): TGTGCCAGCAGCGTCCAAGGGGGGAACACTGAAGCTTTCTTT. This translates into CASSVQGGNTEAFF. This sequence joins TRBV7-9 and TRBJ1-1; D might be TRBD1 (6 bases). The germline gives CDR1 SEHNR, CDR2 FQNEAQ (reference sequence). Trimming stripped 5 bases from V and 1 base from J, with 11 bases between. This CDR3 contains 14 residues.

The chain carries TRBV5-1 and TRBJ2-1, with TRBD2 matching over 9 bases. Per the germline V gene, CDR1 is SGHRS and CDR2 is YFSETQ. With V trimmed by 0 bases and J by 5 bases, 3 bases remained unmatched. The CDR3 sequence is 15 residues long. The CDR3 region is CASSLELAGDNEQFF. In DNA form, the CDR3 reads TGCGCCAGCAGCTTGGAGTTAGCGGGAGACAATGAGCAGTTCTTC.

The V gene is TRBV18, the J gene TRBJ1-1; tentatively, D is TRBD1 (5 bases). Deletions cut 8 bases from V and 5 bases from J, with 18 bases between. Germline assignment: CDR1 KGHSH and CDR2 LQKENI. The CDR3 sequence is 14 residues long. In DNA form, the CDR3 reads TGTGCCAGCGCTACAAGGCAGGGAGGGACTGAAGCTTTCTTT. Its translation is CASATRQGGTEAFF.

The chain recombines TRBV28 with TRBJ1-4, with no clear D. In germline, CDR1 is MDHEN, CDR2 SYDVKM. Trimming cost V 3 bases and J 4 bases, with 15 bases left between them. The CDR3 is 16 residues long. CDR3 sequence reads: CASSLDSAGINEKLFF. CDR3 coding DNA: TGTGCCAGCAGTTTGGACTCGGCGGGGATTAATGAAAAACTGTTTTTT.

This clone was picked up a small number of times. The genes are TRBV7-2 and TRBJ1-2; 7 positions agree with TRBD1. Germline values: CDR1 SGHTA, CDR2 FQGNSA. Unmatched junction bases numbered 14, after V lost 7 bases and J lost 6 bases. This CDR3 is built from 15 residues. This CDR3 is CASNIAAGGGNGYTF. For the CDR3, the DNA is TGTGCCAGCAATATAGCGGCAGGGGGTGGAAATGGCTACACCTTC.

In its sample, this clone was seen a few times. The J gene is TRBJ1-5, the V gene TRBV20-1, with D maybe TRBD1 (6 bases). Trimming cost V 4 bases and J 4 bases, with 11 bases left between them. CDR1 and CDR2 (germline): DFQATT, SNEGSKA (reference sequence). The CDR3 totals 13 residues. CDR3 coding DNA: TGCAGTGCTAATGAACAGGGAAATCAGCCCCAGCATTTT. Its translation is CSANEQGNQPQHF.

Only a few counts were recorded for this clone. The rearrangement uses TRBV30 and TRBJ2-7; 8 bases are a match to TRBD1. The CDR3 loop spans 12 amino acids. V gave up 6 bases and J gave up 0 bases; unmatched junction bases: 1. Per the germline V gene, CDR1 is GTSNPN and CDR2 is SVGIG (reference sequence). Here the CDR3 reads CACGQGSYEQYF. DNA of the CDR3: TGTGCCTGCGGACAGGGCTCCTACGAGCAGTACTTC.

The V call is TRBV27, the J call TRBJ2-1; TRBD1 matches at 9 bases. The CDR3 spans 15 residues. V lost 5 bases to trimming and J lost 4 bases; unmatched junction nucleotides: 6. Germline V gene sequence: CDR1 MNHEY, CDR2 SMNVEV (reference sequence). This CDR3 is CASSPRTGAYNEQFF. The CDR3 DNA follows: TGTGCCAGCAGTCCCCGGACAGGGGCTTACAATGAGCAGTTCTTC.

The chain joins TRBV15 to TRBJ2-1, with TRBD2 matching over 8 bases. The CDR3 has 15 residues. J gave up 7 bases and V 0 bases, and 5 bases lay outside the gene matches. Germline loops: CDR1 LNHNV, CDR2 YYDKDF (reference sequence). The DNA for the CDR3 is TGTGCCACCAGCAGAGACCTAGCGGGTAAAAATGAGCAGTTCTTC. Protein sequence: CATSRDLAGKNEQFF.

The rearrangement uses TRBV5-4 and TRBJ2-3; TRBD2 aligns across 12 bases. Per germline, CDR1 SGHNT and CDR2 YYREEE (reference sequence). This CDR3 spans 18 amino acids. The V gene end was trimmed by 0 bases and the J gene end by 1 base; junction bases not matched to a gene: 6. The CDR3 loop is CASSLASGRARGTDTQYF. CDR3 nucleotide sequence: TGTGCCAGCAGCTTGGCTAGCGGGAGGGCAAGGGGCACAGATACGCAGTATTTT.

V usage is TRBV19 and J usage is TRBJ2-7; 8 nucleotides line up with TRBD1. CDR3 size: 14 residues. The germline V gene encodes CDR1 LNHDA and CDR2 SQIVND (reference sequence). J lost 0 bases, V lost 7 bases, and 5 bases had no gene match. The CDR3 sequence is CASTLTGGSYEQYF. The CDR3 DNA is TGTGCCAGTACCCTCACAGGGGGCTCCTACGAGCAGTACTTC.

The chain employs TRBV29-1 and TRBJ1-1, with D unresolved. CDR3 size: 12 residues. Germline CDR1 SQVTM, CDR2 ANQGSEA. Trimming pared 3 bases from V and 4 bases from J, leaving 9 bases between. The CDR3 coding sequence is TGCAGCGTTGATGAGGGAAGCACTGAAGCTTTCTTT. It yields the protein CSVDEGSTEAFF.

In its sample, this clone was seen a few times. The V gene is TRBV6-5, the J gene TRBJ1-2; 11 bases map to TRBD1. This CDR3 region has 14 residues. Germline-derived CDR1 and CDR2 are MNHEY and SVGAGI. Trimming took 8 bases from V and 8 from J; bases not matched to a gene: 10. CDR3 region: CASGTGGRREGYTF. The CDR3 nucleotides are TGTGCCAGCGGGACAGGGGGACGCCGTGAAGGCTACACCTTC.

The rearrangement joins TRBV5-6 to TRBJ1-2; D possibly corresponds to TRBD1 (6 bases). Trimming cost V 3 bases and J 4 bases, with 13 bases left between them. Germline assignment: CDR1 SGHDT and CDR2 YYEEEE. This CDR3 is 14 amino acids long. The DNA of the CDR3 is TGTGCCAGCAGCTCATCACAGGGAGTCTATGGCTACACCTTC. Amino acid sequence: CASSSSQGVYGYTF. The variable domain in full, completed from reference TRBV5-6 and TRBJ1-2, reads DAGVTQSPTHLIKTRGQQVTLRCSPKSGHDTVSWYQQALGQGPQFIFQYYEEEERQRGNFPDRFSGHQFPNYSSELNVNALLLGDSALYLCASSSSQGVYGYTFGSGTRLTVV.

This chain connects TRBV19 to TRBJ2-1, with 8 bases aligning to TRBD2. The CDR3 sequence is 16 residues long. Germline-derived CDR1 and CDR2 are LNHDA and SQIVND (reference sequence). The J segment lost 4 bases and the V segment lost 5 bases, leaving 10 bases of the junction unmatched. The CDR3 DNA follows: TGTGCCAGTAGTCGCGACTCGGGCGGGGGGTACAATGAGCAGTTCTTC. Amino acids: CASSRDSGGGYNEQFF.

V usage is TRBV10-3 and J usage is TRBJ1-1; the match to TRBD1 covers 10 bases. CDR1 and CDR2 (germline): ENHRY, SYGVKD. After removal of 7 bases from V and 3 bases from J, the junction contained 5 bases not matched to a gene. The CDR3 totals 14 residues. The DNA of the CDR3 is TGTGCCATCAAGAGACAGGGGGCGGACACTGAAGCTTTCTTT. This sequence encodes CAIKRQGADTEAFF.

This clone has just a few counts. V and J are TRBV7-2 and TRBJ2-6; 11 bases match TRBD2. This CDR3 has 18 amino acids. J was trimmed by 0 bases and V by 5 bases; bases with no gene match: 6. CDR1 and CDR2 from the germline V gene are SGHTA and FQGNSA. CDR3 bases: TGTGCCAGCAGCCTAATGACTAGCGGGGTCTCTGGGGCCAACGTCCTGACTTTC. It is translated as CASSLMTSGVSGANVLTF.

The J gene is TRBJ1-2, the V gene TRBV7-2; D is uncertain. The CDR3 loop spans 13 amino acids. From germline, CDR1 is SGHTA and CDR2 FQGNSA. The V end lost 3 bases, the J end lost 7 bases, and 12 bases lay between the germline ends. The CDR3 DNA is TGTGCCAGCAGCTTTTCAGGCTTGAGTGGCTACACCTTC. This translates into CASSFSGLSGYTF.

The chain has TRBV2 and TRBJ1-1; the D is unclear. CDR3 length equals 14 residues. From germline, CDR1 is SNHLY and CDR2 FYNNEI. V lost 4 bases, J lost 0 bases, and 9 bases lay in between. The CDR3 nucleotides are TGTGCCAGCAGTGTGCGGCTAATGAACACTGAAGCTTTCTTT. This encodes CASSVRLMNTEAFF.

The chain is built from TRBV2 and TRBJ2-7; 9 bases align to TRBD2. The CDR3 is 17 amino acids. CDR1 and CDR2 (germline): SNHLY, FYNNEI. The V segment lost 6 bases and the J segment 2 bases; nucleotides outside the gene matches: 14. The CDR3 DNA follows: TGTGCCAGCAGCCGGTCCACCGGGACTAGCTATACCTACGAGCAGTACTTC. It encodes CASSRSTGTSYTYEQYF.

The V gene is TRBV7-9, the J gene TRBJ1-3; unclear D gene. The germline V gene has CDR1 SEHNR and CDR2 FQNEAQ (reference sequence). The CDR3 runs 12 residues. V lost 6 bases and J lost 4, with 7 bases in between. In DNA form, the CDR3 reads TGTGCCAGCAGGTTGACAGGAAACACCATATATTTT. Amino acids: CASRLTGNTIYF.

The chain joins TRBV7-2 to TRBJ2-3; D might be TRBD2 (6 bases). Germline V gene lookup returns CDR1 SGHTA and CDR2 FQGNSA. V lost 5 bases and J 2 bases, leaving 14 bases between the germline ends. The CDR3 spans 15 residues. The CDR3 loop is CASSPRLGYTDTQYF. The CDR3, as DNA: TGTGCCAGCAGCCCGAGACTAGGTTACACAGATACGCAGTATTTT.

The J gene is TRBJ1-3, the V gene TRBV7-2; tentatively, D is TRBD1 (5 bases). This CDR3 has 17 residues. Germline loops: CDR1 SGHTA, CDR2 FQGNSA. Trimming took off 3 bases at V and 2 bases at J, with 17 bases between the two ends. For the CDR3, the DNA is TGTGCCAGCAGCTTGGACGGCTCGGGGGGGACTGGAAACACCATATATTTT. This translates into CASSLDGSGGTGNTIYF.